This T cell receptor (beta chain) was identified during a study of cytomegalovirus exposure and HLA in healthy donors (dated by TCRdb to 2017 to 2019). Context from the whole study: An earlier analysis of roughly 500 of the donors reported 250 to 350 Gb of sequence data and 117 million unique TCR beta sequences from 150 million to 200 million T cells. Approximately 310 gigabases of sequencing data and roughly 81 million unique TCR sequences made up an early release that covered several hundred HLA-typed donors. On average, roughly 200,000 unique TCR beta nucleotide sequences were sequenced per donor among about 400 genotyped donors of the cohort, with around 19% of those sequences being non-productive. The later analysis used no new phenotypic data to find candidate immune exposures, relying instead on TCR beta sequences and their occurrence across donors. The aim of the study was to test whether cataloging public T cell receptors could identify signatures of past pathogen exposure. Typing coverage varied by locus: roughly 629-640 donors for A, B, C, DRB1 and DQB1; roughly 560 for DQA1; about 570 for DPA1; roughly 470 for DPB1. To predict cytomegalovirus infection status, the study brought together high-throughput TCR immunosequencing, statistical association of individual TCRs with disease status, and machine learning. To study patterns of TCR occurrence, a later analysis re-analyzed previously published TCR beta repertoires from around 700 donors and added high-resolution HLA genotyping. Donor age, sex, ethnicity and CMV serostatus were compiled together with the repertoire data. About five DR-DQ haplotypes were treated as single units for association and clustering because of strong linkage in the cohort. A later genetic analysis used genome-wide SNP genotypes for about three fifths of the 666 donors, treating that subset as a discovery cohort. Among the roughly 400 genotyped donors, approximately 77% belonged to the genetic ancestry cluster associated with self-reported Caucasian donors. HLA typing covered class I and class II loci at four-digit resolution. Every discovery cohort repertoire had been produced on one sequencing platform. The T cell repertoires of about 700 subjects were profiled by immunosequencing and related to cytomegalovirus serostatus. In addition to the first cohort of 500 to 850 subjects, a separate validation cohort of approximately 110 different subjects was used. In an earlier analysis of about 590 of the donors, high-throughput TCR beta sequencing was used to judge whether each TCR beta V gene segment behaved as functional or pseudogenic.

As regards this clone: The clone's antigen remains unknown. The sample holds no much larger clone one base away, and base qualities are not on file.

The CDR3 measures 14 amino acids from cysteine to phenylalanine. Solely the CDR3 DNA is kept, with 42 bases framed from the first base. The CDR1 and CDR2 encoded by the germline V gene (reference sequence) are GTSNPN and SVGIG. Compared with germline, V lacks 0 bases and J lacks 5 bases; bases without a gene match: 4. The paper as a whole reports these results and caveats: The authors suggested that the approach could potentially be extended to other disease states and immunological phenotypes. Cytomegalovirus status was reported to be diagnosed by the classifier with high specificity and sensitivity in both the original and validation cohorts. Specific HLA alleles were associated with more than 15,000 TCR beta sequences at a false discovery rate of 0.05 in a later analysis. The sequencing pipeline was judged likely to have produced a cluster of highly shared sequence variants as a technical artifact. A total of about 180 TCR beta chains were listed by the study as associated with cytomegalovirus. A further reported finding was that TCR beta sequences accurately predicted the HLA-A and HLA-B alleles for most subjects in the first cohort. Only TCR beta chains were sequenced in this cohort, and the absence of alpha or paired-chain data limited detectable features. In a later analysis, most CMV-associated TCR beta chains were found to appear HLA-restricted, with HLA associations seemingly driven largely by CMV exposure. Because counts were too low, some 17 rarely observed V segments, including chromosome 9 orphons, were excluded from the earlier analysis of 587 of the donors. When HLA alleles, especially DR and DQ, strongly co-occurred, TCR associations were difficult to assign to individual alleles. A few of the identified cytomegalovirus-associated TCR beta chains were confirmed in vitro to be specific for cytomegalovirus antigens. HLA typing was unavailable for some donors at each locus, so association tests used only the typed subset. A later genetic analysis reported fewer N-insertions in productive TCRs among donors in an Asian-associated ancestry cluster than the approximately 700-donor mean. A later analysis found that HLA-associated TCR beta chains were more clonally expanded and had lower generation probabilities than equally common non-associated chains. In a later genetic analysis, a missense DCLRE1C variant was associated with V-gene and J-gene trimming of TCR beta chains, and the association was replicated in an independent cohort. Correlated functional status among segregating V segments might reflect linkage disequilibrium, but an unknown experimental factor could not be ruled out. Immune exposure information for the cohort was limited to CMV serostatus. According to a later analysis, TCR association rates differed among HLA loci, with DRB1 alleles showing the most associated TCRs and HLA-C alleles showing the fewest. Across donors, most TCR sequences were observed very rarely, whereas some public TCRs were present in many individuals. An earlier analysis of 450 to 750 of the donors showed that most TCR beta V segments appeared in productive rearrangements either about 90% or about 30% of the time, which broadly matched IMGT annotations. Because the 87-base-pair reads could not distinguish some IMGT-functional V segments, including TRBV6-2 and TRBV6-3, those segments were excluded. The presence/absence analyses assumed that sequencing depth was roughly uniform across donors, and that assumption may not be true. A later analysis reported that several top co-occurrence clusters appeared linked to parvovirus B19, influenza, CMV and Epstein-Barr virus.

Receptor libraries were prepared by the immunoSEQ multiplex PCR assay. For the multiplex PCR, a mixture combining 60 forward primers for TCR Vbeta segments and 13 reverse primers for TCR Jbeta segments was used. A multiplex PCR assay on genomic DNA amplified the CDR3 region of rearranged TCR beta genes. The Illumina HiSeq System was used to sequence the amplified TCR beta libraries as 87-base-pair reads. Concerning the study's data processing: In a later analysis, 77 million or so unique TCR beta chains were counted across the approximately 640 repertoires, and roughly 10 million of these chains were shared by at least two donors. To remove PCR and sequencing errors, raw reads were error-corrected and collapsed into unique sequences using a nearest-neighbor algorithm that merged closely related sequences. CDR3 sequences were aligned to IMGT reference sequences to assign V, D and J gene segments. Each retained sequence needed at least a six-nucleotide match to both a V gene segment and a J gene segment. Rearrangements were called productive when the CDR3 lacked stop codons and stayed in frame with V and J; all others were non-productive. CDR3 was defined by IMGT convention, running from the second conserved V-encoded cysteine to the conserved J-encoded phenylalanine. The earlier analysis of some 580 of the donors excluded any sequence lacking an unambiguous match to a single V gene segment. In an earlier analysis of about 590 of the donors, a V segment was called functional when productive rearrangements were above 56.7%, and segregating when the standard deviation between donors exceeded 5%. A statistical classification framework was developed to diagnose cytomegalovirus status using the catalog of TCR beta chain sequences. A later analysis assigned V and J genes by comparing TCR nucleotide sequences with IMGT/GENE-DB human TR gene sequences. A later analysis assigned CDR3 sequences and most-parsimonious VDJ recombination scenarios with the TCRdist pipeline. A later analysis defined each TCR beta chain by its CDR3 amino acid sequence plus V-gene family, and excluded reads lacking a unique V-gene family. A later analysis removed several hundred highly shared, low-generation-probability nucleotide sequences to deal with suspected cross-contamination and a sequencing artifact. A later analysis calculated a clonal expansion index for each public chain from normalized within-repertoire ranks of inferred template counts. In a later analysis, generation probabilities were computed using a VDJ recombination model fitted to out-of-frame rearrangements, and the results were checked against IGoR. Hypergeometric tests were used in a later analysis to score TCR-TCR, TCR-HLA and TCR-CMV co-occurrence, with a repertoire-size bias correction applied to the TCR pairs. A later analysis estimated false discovery rates by permuting HLA or CMV assignments 20 times. In a later analysis, co-occurring TCRs were grouped using DBSCAN, and TCRdist sequence similarity was added for clustering within HLA-allele-positive subsets. Co-occurrence clustering excluded repertoires with fewer than 30,000 or more than 120,000 public chains, plus five with anomalous nucleotide sharing. TCRdb holds this immuneACCESS table with in-frame rearrangements only. Some clones are missing; in checked studies, unresolved V genes explain under half, and the rest has no known cause. V and J calls and clone size are given by that table; D and trimming were obtained from the DNA. This sample has about 190,000 clones in its table, and 75% to 90% of those were observed once. Around 1.6% of the sample is taken by the ten largest.

In total, around 600 healthy bone marrow donors made up the cohort. All cohort members were sampled while nominally healthy, although unrecorded immune exposures were likely present. The donor was CMV seronegative and was included in the group of under 450 seronegative cohort members. A peripheral blood sample was provided by each donor, and peripheral blood mononuclear cells were used for TCR beta sequencing. The Qiagen DNeasy Blood Extraction Kit was used to extract genomic DNA from the blood cell samples. Here the chain combines TRBV30 and TRBJ2-7; 10 of the junction bases match TRBD1. The origin of this receptor is a man aged 45-65 years in good health and CMV-seronegative. The sequencing input was PBMCs. In nucleotide form, the sequence is TGTGCCTGGAGTGTGGGACAGGGGACCCACGAGCAGTACTTC. This translates into CAWSVGQGTHEQYF.